The 19 T cell receptor beta chains given below trace back to one sample, sequenced in a study of post-analysis software for immune sequencing data. Study-wide results and limits: Controls had lower frequencies than patients of a handful of TRBV segments, which included TRBV5-6, TRBV5-1 and TRBV20-1.

Tagging with unique molecular identifiers was a feature of the TCR beta cDNA libraries. From the PCR reads, TCRdb called clonotypes with MiXCR, one entry per CDR3 protein. This sample has some 190,000 distinct CDR3 sequences, with over 25% found just once. No antigen has been assigned to these receptors. Sequences were obtained from blood. All receptors come from a girl aged 2-17 years with multiple sclerosis.

This clonotype was detected ten times or more. This rearrangement joins TRBV5-1 to TRBJ2-5, with TRBD1 matching 7 bases. The trim removed 6 bases at V and 4 bases at J, leaving 12 bases unmatched. Looked up from germline, CDR1 is SGHRS and CDR2 is YFSETQ. The CDR3 has 15 residues. The CDR3 loop reads CASTFPDRDVETQYF. The CDR3 nucleotides are TGCGCCAGCACCTTCCCCGACAGGGATGTAGAGACCCAGTACTTC.

In its sample, this clonotype was seen many times. V gene TRBV14 combines with J gene TRBJ2-3; D might be TRBD1 (6 bases). Germline V CDR1 and CDR2: SGHDN, FVKESK. V was trimmed by 4 bases and J by 6 bases, leaving 14 bases between them. The CDR3 is made up of 14 amino acids. The CDR3 DNA reads as TGTGCCAGCAGCCCGGACAGAGTCATGGATACGCAGTATTTT. As protein: CASSPDRVMDTQYF.

This chain uses TRBV7-9 with TRBJ2-7; D ambiguous. This CDR3 contains 13 residues. Trimming left V 6 bases short and J 2 bases short, with 11 bases between. Germline V gene data show CDR1 as SEHNR and CDR2 as FQNEAQ (reference sequence). The CDR3 DNA reads as TGTGCCAGCAGGTCGACGGAGCCCTACGAGCAGTACTTC. It yields the protein CASRSTEPYEQYF.

V usage is TRBV20-1 and J usage is TRBJ2-7; no clear D gene. The CDR3 has 12 amino acids. From germline, CDR1 is DFQATT and CDR2 SNEGSKA (reference sequence). The CDR3 is CNAEMDLEEQYF. In DNA, the CDR3 is TGCAATGCCGAGATGGACCTAGAGGAGCAGTACTTC.

At least ten counts were recorded for this clonotype. The chain couples TRBV29-1 to TRBJ1-5; possible D gene TRBD1, 6 bases. Germline V gene lookup returns CDR1 SQVTM and CDR2 ANQGSEA. CDR3 length: 14 residues. V shed 4 bases and J shed 3 bases, with 13 bases lying between them. This CDR3 reads CSVGFRGNNQPQHF. The CDR3 DNA sequence: TGCAGCGTTGGGTTTAGGGGGAACAATCAGCCCCAGCATTTT.

The CDR3 loop is CASSPKDRDHEQYF. The CDR3 DNA sequence: TGTGCCAGCTCACCAAAAGACAGGGACCACGAGCAGTACTTC. V is TRBV18 and J is TRBJ2-7; 7 positions agree with TRBD1. CDR3 length equals 14 residues. CDR1 is KGHSH, CDR2 LQKENI, per germline. Unmatched junction bases numbered 6, after V lost 2 bases and J lost 5 bases.

The chain links TRBV7-9 to TRBJ2-5, with 7 bases fitting TRBD1. This CDR3 comprises 15 residues. Germline CDR1 SEHNR, CDR2 FQNEAQ (reference sequence). V gave up 1 base and J gave up 11 bases; unmatched junction bases: 13. The CDR3 reads CASSLVGDRAYGQYF. DNA for the CDR3: TGTGCCAGCAGCTTAGTTGGGGACAGAGCGTACGGGCAGTACTTC.

This clonotype was seen many times. The chain has TRBV3-1 and TRBJ2-3; TRBD2 agrees at 9 bases. The V and J ends lost 6 bases and 0 bases, in that order; junction bases with no gene match: 7. The CDR3 spans 16 residues. CDR1 and CDR2 from the germline V gene are LGHDT and YNNKEL (reference sequence). CDR3 loop: CASSLRLAESTDTQYF. The CDR3 coding sequence is TGTGCCAGCAGTCTCAGACTAGCGGAGAGCACAGATACGCAGTATTTT.

The chain joins TRBV9 to TRBJ2-2; 7 nucleotides match TRBD2. The CDR3 contains 17 residues. V shed 3 bases and J 6 bases; nucleotides not matched to a gene: 14. From germline, CDR1 is SGDLS and CDR2 YYNGEE. This CDR3 is CASSDQPGGRIAGELFF. The CDR3 DNA sequence: TGTGCCAGCAGCGACCAACCGGGGGGACGGATCGCCGGGGAGCTGTTTTTT.

V is TRBV21-1 and J is TRBJ2-5; the table's D gene call, TRBD1, was not cross checked with the DNA. TRBV21-1 is flagged as a pseudogene. The CDR3 is made up of 21 amino acids. The CDR3 here is CASSKGIGSRYRAPRQETQYF. Written as DNA, the CDR3 is TGTGCCAGCAGCAAAGGGATAGGAAGTCGGTACAGGGCCCCTCGGCAAGAGACCCAGTACTTC.

V and J are TRBV6-5 and TRBJ1-3; D remains ambiguous. The CDR3 has 13 residues. Between the trimmed V and J ends, which lost 7 bases and 0 bases, there was a span of 7 bases. Germline lookup yields CDR1 MNHEY and CDR2 SVGAGI. CDR3 in amino acids: CASITRSGNTIYF. CDR3 coding DNA: TGTGCCAGCATAACTCGCTCTGGAAACACCATATATTTT.

This clonotype was counted between two and nine times. V usage is TRBV2 and J usage is TRBJ1-1; D not certain. The CDR3 consists of 11 residues. The germline gives CDR1 SNHLY, CDR2 FYNNEI. Trimming took off 7 bases at V and 5 bases at J, with 8 bases between the two ends. CDR3 nucleotides: TGTGCCAGCACCGCGGCGACTGAAGCTTTCTTT. Its protein is CASTAATEAFF.

Regarding this clonotype: One junction end disagrees with the germline gene, perhaps due to a read error. The rearrangement links TRBV20-1 to TRBJ2-1, with 7 bases lining up with TRBD2. Germline V gives CDR1 DFQATT, CDR2 SNEGSKA (reference sequence). The CDR3 is made up of 14 amino acids. The CDR3 here is CSANKGGRGNEQFF. DNA of the CDR3: TGCAGCGCTAACAAGGGAGGGAGGGGCAATGAGCAGTTCTTC.

The chain carries TRBV7-2 and TRBJ1-4; D not resolved. V was trimmed by 5 bases and J by 4 bases, leaving 8 bases between them. Germline CDR1 SGHTA, CDR2 FQGNSA. This CDR3 has 13 residues. Here the CDR3 DNA reads TGTGCCAGCAGCACCGACCTTAATGAAAAACTGTTTTTT. Protein: CASSTDLNEKLFF.

Worth noting for this clonotype: A single base separates this from a much larger clone, so it may be a read error. The chain carries TRBV12-3 or TRBV12-4 and TRBJ2-1; 7 positions agree with TRBD2. Losses at the gene ends were 3 bases for V and 4 bases for J; bases not matched to a gene: 9. The CDR3 consists of 16 residues. CDR3 sequence (DNA): TGTGCCAGCAGTTTTCCGTGGGGAGGGCTATACAATGAGCAGTTCTTC. Translated, it gives CASSFPWGGLYNEQFF.

Note on this clonotype: Since a much larger clone is just one base distant, this may be a read error. This sequence joins TRBV20-1 and TRBJ2-7; 12 bases fit TRBD2. The CDR3 contains 15 residues. Germline V gene data show CDR1 as DFQATT and CDR2 as SNEGSKA (reference sequence). Unmatched junction bases numbered 11, after V lost 4 bases and J lost 7 bases. Here the CDR3 DNA reads TGCAGTGCTAACCCGACTAGCGGGGGTAACAATGAGCAGTACTTC. Its protein product is CSANPTSGGNNEQYF.

This clonotype was recorded many times. V is TRBV2 and J is TRBJ1-5, with D maybe TRBD1 (5 bases). CDR1 and CDR2 (germline): SNHLY, FYNNEI. The CDR3 runs to 17 residues. Trimming removed 5 bases at V and 0 bases at J, with 17 bases between. The CDR3 loop is CASSPYPDGASNQPQHF. In DNA form, the CDR3 reads TGTGCCAGCAGTCCTTACCCGGATGGGGCTAGCAATCAGCCCCAGCATTTT.

This clonotype was picked up one time. The V call is TRBV30, the J call TRBJ1-2; 9 nucleotides agree with TRBD1. The germline CDR1 and CDR2 sequences are GTSNPN and SVGIG (reference sequence). V lost 6 bases and J lost 8; bases outside the gene matches: 16. CDR3 length: 15 residues. The DNA for the CDR3 is TGTGCCTGTCCGGGACAGGGAAAGTACGGTGGAGGCTACACCTTC. This sequence encodes CACPGQGKYGGGYTF.

The genes are TRBV6-2 or TRBV6-3 and TRBJ2-1; 9 bases are a match to TRBD2. Germline V gene data show CDR1 as MNHEY and CDR2 as SVGEGT. The CDR3 is 14 amino acids. Trimming cost V 8 bases and J 4 bases; bases outside gene matches: 6. CDR3 loop: CASRIAGVYNEQFF. CDR3 in DNA: TGTGCCAGCCGCATAGCGGGGGTATACAATGAGCAGTTCTTC.